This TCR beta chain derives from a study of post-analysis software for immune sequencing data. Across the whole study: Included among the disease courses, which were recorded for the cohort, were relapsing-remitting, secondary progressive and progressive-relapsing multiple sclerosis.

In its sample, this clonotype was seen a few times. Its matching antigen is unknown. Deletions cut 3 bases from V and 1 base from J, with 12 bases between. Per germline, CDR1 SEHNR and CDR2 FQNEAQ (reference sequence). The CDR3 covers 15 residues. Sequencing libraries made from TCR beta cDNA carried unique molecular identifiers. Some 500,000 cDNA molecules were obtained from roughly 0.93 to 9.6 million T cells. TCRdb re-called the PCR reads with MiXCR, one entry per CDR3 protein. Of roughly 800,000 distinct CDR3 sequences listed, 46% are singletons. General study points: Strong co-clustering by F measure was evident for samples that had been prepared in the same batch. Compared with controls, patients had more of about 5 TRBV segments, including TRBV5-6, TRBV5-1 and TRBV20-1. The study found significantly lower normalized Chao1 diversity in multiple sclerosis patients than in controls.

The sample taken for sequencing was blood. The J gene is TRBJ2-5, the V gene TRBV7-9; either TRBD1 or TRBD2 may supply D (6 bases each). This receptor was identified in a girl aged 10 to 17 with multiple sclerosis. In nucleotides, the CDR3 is TGTGCCAGCAGCTTGGAGGGGGGCGCCCAAGAGACCCAGTACTTC. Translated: CASSLEGGAQETQYF.